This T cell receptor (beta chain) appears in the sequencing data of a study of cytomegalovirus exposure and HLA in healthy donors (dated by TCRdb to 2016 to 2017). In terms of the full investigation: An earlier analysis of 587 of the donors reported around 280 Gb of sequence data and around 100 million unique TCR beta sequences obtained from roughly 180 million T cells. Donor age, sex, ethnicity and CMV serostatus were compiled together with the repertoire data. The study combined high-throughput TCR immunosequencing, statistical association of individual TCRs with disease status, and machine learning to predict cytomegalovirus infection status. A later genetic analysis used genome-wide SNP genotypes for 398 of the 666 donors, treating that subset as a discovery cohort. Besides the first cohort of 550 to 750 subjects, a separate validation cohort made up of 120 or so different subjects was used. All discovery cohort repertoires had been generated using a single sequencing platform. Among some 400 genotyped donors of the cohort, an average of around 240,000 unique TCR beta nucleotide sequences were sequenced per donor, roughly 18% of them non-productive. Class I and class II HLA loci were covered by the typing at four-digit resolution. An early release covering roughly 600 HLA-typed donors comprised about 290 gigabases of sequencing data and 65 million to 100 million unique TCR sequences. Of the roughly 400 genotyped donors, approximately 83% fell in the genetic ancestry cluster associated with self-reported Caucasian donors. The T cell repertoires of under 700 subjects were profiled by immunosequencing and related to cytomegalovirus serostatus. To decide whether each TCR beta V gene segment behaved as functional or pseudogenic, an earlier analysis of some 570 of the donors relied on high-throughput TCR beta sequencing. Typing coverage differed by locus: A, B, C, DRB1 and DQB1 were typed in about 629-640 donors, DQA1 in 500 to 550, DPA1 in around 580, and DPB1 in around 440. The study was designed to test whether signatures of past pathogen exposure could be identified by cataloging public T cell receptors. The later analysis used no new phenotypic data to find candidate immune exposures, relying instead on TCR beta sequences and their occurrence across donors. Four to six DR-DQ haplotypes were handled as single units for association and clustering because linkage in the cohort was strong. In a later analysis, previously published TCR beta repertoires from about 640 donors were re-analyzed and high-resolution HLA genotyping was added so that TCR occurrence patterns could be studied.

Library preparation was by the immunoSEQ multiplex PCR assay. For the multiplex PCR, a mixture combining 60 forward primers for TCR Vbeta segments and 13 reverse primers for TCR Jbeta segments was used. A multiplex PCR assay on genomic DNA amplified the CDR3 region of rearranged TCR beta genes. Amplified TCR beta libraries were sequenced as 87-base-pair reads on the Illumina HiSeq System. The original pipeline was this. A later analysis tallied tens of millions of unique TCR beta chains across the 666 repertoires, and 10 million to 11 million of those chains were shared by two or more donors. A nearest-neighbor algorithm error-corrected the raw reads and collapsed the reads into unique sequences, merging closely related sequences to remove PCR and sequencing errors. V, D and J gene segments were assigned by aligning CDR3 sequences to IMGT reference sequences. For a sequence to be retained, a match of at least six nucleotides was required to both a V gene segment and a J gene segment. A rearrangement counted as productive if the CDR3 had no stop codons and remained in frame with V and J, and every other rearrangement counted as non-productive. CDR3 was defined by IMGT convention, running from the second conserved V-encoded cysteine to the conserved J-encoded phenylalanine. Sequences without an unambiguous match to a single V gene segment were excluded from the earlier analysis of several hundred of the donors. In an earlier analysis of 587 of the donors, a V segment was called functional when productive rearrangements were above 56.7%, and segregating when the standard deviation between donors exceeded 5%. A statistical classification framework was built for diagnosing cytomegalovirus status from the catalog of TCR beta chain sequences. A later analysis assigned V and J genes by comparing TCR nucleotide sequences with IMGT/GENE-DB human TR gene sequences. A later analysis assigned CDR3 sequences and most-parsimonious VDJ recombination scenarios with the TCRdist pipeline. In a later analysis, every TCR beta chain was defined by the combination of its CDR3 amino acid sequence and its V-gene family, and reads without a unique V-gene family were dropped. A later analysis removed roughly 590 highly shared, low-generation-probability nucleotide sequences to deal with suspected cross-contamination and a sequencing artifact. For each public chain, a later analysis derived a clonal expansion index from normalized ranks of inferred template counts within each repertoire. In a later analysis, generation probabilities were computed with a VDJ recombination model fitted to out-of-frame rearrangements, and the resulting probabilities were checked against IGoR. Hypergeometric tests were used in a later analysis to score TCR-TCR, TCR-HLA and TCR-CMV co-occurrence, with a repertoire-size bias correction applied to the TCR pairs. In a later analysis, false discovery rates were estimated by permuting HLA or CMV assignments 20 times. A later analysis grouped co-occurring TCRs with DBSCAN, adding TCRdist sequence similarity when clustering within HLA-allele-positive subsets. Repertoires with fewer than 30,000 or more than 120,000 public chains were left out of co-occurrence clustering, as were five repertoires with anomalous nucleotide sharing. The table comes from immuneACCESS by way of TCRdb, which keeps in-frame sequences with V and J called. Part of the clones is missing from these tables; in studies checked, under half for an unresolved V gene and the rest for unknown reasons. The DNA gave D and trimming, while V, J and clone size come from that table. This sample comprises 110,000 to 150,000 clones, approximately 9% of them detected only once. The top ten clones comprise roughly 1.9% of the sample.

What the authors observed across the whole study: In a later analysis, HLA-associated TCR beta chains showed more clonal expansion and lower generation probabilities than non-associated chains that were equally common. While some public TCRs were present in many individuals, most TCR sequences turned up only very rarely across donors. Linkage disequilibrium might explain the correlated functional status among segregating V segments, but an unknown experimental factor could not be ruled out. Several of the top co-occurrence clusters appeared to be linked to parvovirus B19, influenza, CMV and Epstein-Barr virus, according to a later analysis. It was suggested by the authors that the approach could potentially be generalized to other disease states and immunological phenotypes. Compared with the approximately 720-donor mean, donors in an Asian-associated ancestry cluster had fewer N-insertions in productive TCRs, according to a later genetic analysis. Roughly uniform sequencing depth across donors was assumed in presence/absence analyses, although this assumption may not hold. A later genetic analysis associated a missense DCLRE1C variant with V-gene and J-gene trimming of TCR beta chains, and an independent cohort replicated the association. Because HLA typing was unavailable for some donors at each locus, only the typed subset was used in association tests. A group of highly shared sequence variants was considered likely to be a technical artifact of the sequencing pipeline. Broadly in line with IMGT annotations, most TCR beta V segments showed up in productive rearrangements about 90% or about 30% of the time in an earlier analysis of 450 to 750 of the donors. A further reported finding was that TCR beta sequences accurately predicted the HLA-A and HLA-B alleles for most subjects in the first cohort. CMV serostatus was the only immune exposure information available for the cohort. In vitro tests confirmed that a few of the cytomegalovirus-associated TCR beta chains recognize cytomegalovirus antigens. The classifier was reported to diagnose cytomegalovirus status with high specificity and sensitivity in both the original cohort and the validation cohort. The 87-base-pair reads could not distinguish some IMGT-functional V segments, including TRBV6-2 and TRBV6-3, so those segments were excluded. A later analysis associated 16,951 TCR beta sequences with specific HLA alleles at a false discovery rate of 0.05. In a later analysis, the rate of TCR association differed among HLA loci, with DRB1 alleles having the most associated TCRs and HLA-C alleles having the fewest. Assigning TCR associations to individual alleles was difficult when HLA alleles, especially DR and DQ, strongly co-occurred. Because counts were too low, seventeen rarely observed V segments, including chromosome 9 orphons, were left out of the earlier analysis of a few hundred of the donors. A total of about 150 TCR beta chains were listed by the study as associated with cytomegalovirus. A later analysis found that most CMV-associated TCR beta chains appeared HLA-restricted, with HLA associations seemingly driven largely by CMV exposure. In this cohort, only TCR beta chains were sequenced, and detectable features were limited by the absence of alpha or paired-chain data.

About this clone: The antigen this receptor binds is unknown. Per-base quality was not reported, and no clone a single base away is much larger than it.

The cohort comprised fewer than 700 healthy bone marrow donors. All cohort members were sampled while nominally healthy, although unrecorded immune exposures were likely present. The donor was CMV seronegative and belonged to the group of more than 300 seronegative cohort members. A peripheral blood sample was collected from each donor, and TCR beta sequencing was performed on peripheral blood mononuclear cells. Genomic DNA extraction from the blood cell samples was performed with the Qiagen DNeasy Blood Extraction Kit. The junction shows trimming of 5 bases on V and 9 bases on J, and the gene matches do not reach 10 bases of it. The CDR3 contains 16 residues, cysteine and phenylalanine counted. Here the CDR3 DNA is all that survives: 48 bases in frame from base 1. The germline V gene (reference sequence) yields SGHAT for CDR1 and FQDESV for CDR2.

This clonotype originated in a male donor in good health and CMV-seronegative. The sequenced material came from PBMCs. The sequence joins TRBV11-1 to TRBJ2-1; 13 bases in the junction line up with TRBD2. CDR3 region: CASSLGLAGVYGEQFF. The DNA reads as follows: TGTGCCAGCAGCCTCGGACTAGCGGGAGTTTACGGTGAGCAGTTCTTC. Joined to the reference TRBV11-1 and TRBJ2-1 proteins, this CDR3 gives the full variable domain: EAEVAQSPRYKITEKSQAVAFWCDPISGHATLYWYRQILGQGPELLVQFQDESVVDDSQLPKDRFSAERLKGVDSTLKIQPAELGDSAMYLCASSLGLAGVYGEQFFGPGTRLTVL.